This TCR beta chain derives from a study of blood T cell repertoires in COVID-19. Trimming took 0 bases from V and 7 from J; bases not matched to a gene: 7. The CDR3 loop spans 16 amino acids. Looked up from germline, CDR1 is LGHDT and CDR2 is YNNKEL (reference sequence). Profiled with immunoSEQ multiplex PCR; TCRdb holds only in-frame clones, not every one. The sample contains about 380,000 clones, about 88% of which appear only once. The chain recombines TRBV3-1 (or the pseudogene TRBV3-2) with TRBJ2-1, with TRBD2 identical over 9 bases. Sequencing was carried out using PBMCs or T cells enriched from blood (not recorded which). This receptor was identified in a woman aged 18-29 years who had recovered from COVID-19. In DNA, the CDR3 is TGTGCCAGCAGCCAAGATTCCGGGACTAGCAGGAATGAGCAGTTCTTC. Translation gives CASSQDSGTSRNEQFF.